This passage covers 14 T cell receptor beta chains from one sample sequenced in a study of blood T cell repertoires in COVID-19 (dated by TCRdb to 2020 to 2022). Library method: the immunoSEQ multiplex PCR assay. TCRdb carries this immuneACCESS record with in-frame sequences only. Its versions omit some clonotypes, under half of them owing to an unresolved V gene in the studies checked, with the rest unexplained. The sample has about 190,000 clones on record, under 90% of them singletons. About 7% of the sample is held by the ten biggest clonotypes. The sequenced material came from peripheral blood. The source of these receptors is a middle-aged man with acute or convalescent COVID-19.

This clone has only one observation. CDR3 sequence (DNA): TGTGCCAGCAGCTTGGCCCTGGGCCCGGCAACAGATACGCAGTATTTT. This sequence encodes CASSLALGPATDTQYF. The gene calls are TRBV5-8 and TRBJ2-3; D ambiguous. The CDR3 spans 16 residues. Per the germline V gene, CDR1 is SGHTS and CDR2 is YDEGEE. V lost 0 bases, J lost 3 bases, and 14 bases lay in between. Based on the CDR3 plus reference TRBV5-8 and TRBJ2-3, the full variable domain is EAGVTQSPTHLIKTRGQQATLRCSPISGHTSVYWYQQALGLGLQFLLWYDEGEERNRGNFPPRFSGRQFPNYSSELNVNALELEDSALYLCASSLALGPATDTQYFGPGTRLTVL.

This clone occurred once. The rearrangement links TRBV12-3 or TRBV12-4 to TRBJ2-7, with 9 bases identical to TRBD2. V shed 6 bases, J shed 7 bases, and the junction held 7 bases outside the gene matches. The CDR3 is 13 residues long. CDR3 loop: CASRLSGGFEQYF. DNA for the CDR3: TGTGCCAGCAGACTTAGCGGGGGTTTTGAGCAGTACTTC.

V usage is TRBV9 and J usage is TRBJ2-1, with 7 nucleotides matching TRBD2. With 1 base clipped from V and 5 bases from J, the junction kept 15 bases outside the gene matches. Germline values: CDR1 SGDLS, CDR2 YYNGEE. The CDR3 sequence is 18 residues long. CDR3 DNA sequence: TGTGCCAGCAGCGTACGGGGGAAGGCTAGCGGAGTAAACAATGAGCAGTTCTTC. This gives the protein CASSVRGKASGVNNEQFF.

J is TRBJ1-2 and V is TRBV5-5; possible D gene TRBD1, 5 bases. The germline gives CDR1 SGHKS, CDR2 YYEKEE (reference sequence). V was shortened by 1 base and J by 3 bases, with 10 bases between the two germline ends. The CDR3 covers 14 residues. The chain's CDR3 is CASSLYQGDYGYTF. The CDR3 DNA follows: TGTGCCAGCAGCTTGTATCAGGGCGACTATGGCTACACCTTC.

The chain employs TRBV5-1 and TRBJ1-4, with D possibly TRBD1 on 6 matching bases. V lost 2 bases and J lost 4, with 12 bases in between. CDR1 and CDR2 (germline): SGHRS, YFSETQ. The CDR3 totals 15 residues. The CDR3 here is CASSFQGQSNEKLFF. Here the CDR3 DNA reads TGCGCCAGCAGCTTTCAGGGGCAGAGTAATGAAAAACTGTTTTTT.

The CDR3 coding sequence is TGTGCCACCCAACCAGCGCCGGCAGGGGATGGCTACACCTTC. As protein: CATQPAPAGDGYTF. The gene calls are TRBV15 and TRBJ1-2, with D possibly matching TRBD1 (6 bases). This CDR3 has 14 amino acids. Per germline, CDR1 LNHNV and CDR2 YYDKDF (reference sequence). V was trimmed by 8 bases and J by 6 bases, leaving 19 bases between them. The full variable domain, rest sourced from reference TRBV15 and TRBJ1-2, is DAMVIQNPRYQVTQFGKPVTLSCSQTLNHNVMYWYQQKSSQAPKLLFHYYDKDFNNEADTPDNFQSRRPNTSFCFLDIRSPGLGDTAMYLCATQPAPAGDGYTFGSGTRLTVV.

The chain links TRBV5-4 to TRBJ2-7; the D gene is possibly TRBD1 (5 bases). V was pared by 5 bases and J by 5 bases, with 14 bases between. Germline CDR1 SGHNT, CDR2 YYREEE (reference sequence). The CDR3 contains 13 residues. The CDR3 coding sequence is TGTGCCAGCAGGTCAGGGTGGGTAGACGAGCAGTACTTC. Translating gives CASRSGWVDEQYF.

The chain links TRBV5-1 to TRBJ2-3; D gene ambiguous. The CDR3 has 14 residues. In germline, CDR1 is SGHRS, CDR2 YFSETQ. V lost 6 bases, J lost 0 bases, and 11 bases lay in between. CDR3 bases: TGCGCCAGCAACGTGGGCCTTAGCACAGATACGCAGTATTTT. This gives the protein CASNVGLSTDTQYF.

The chain couples TRBV5-1 to TRBJ1-1; D may be TRBD1 (6 bases). This CDR3 is built from 14 residues. Trimming stripped 7 bases from V and 3 bases from J, with 16 bases between. CDR1 and CDR2 (germline): SGHRS, YFSETQ. The CDR3 spells CASQTGIGDTEAFF. CDR3 coding DNA: TGCGCCAGCCAGACAGGAATTGGGGACACTGAAGCTTTCTTT.

The chain links TRBV9 to TRBJ2-7; D may be TRBD1 (5 bases). Per germline, CDR1 SGDLS and CDR2 YYNGEE. V was clipped by 3 bases and J by 6 bases, with 13 bases between them. The CDR3 is 13 residues long. DNA for the CDR3: TGTGCCAGCAGCGCAGGGAACGGGCCCGAGCAGTACTTC. This translates into CASSAGNGPEQYF.

The chain uses TRBV6-5 and TRBJ2-7; 8 bases align to TRBD2. Germline V gene data show CDR1 as MNHEY and CDR2 as SVGAGI. The CDR3 consists of 16 residues. The junction had 6 bases not matched to a gene; V was cut back by 2 bases and J by 0 bases. CDR3 DNA sequence: TGTGCCAGCAGTTACGGAGCGGGGGTCTTCTCCTACGAGCAGTACTTC. It codes for CASSYGAGVFSYEQYF.

The chain joins TRBV7-2 to TRBJ2-5; possible D gene TRBD2, 5 bases. The V gene lost 0 bases and the J gene lost 8 bases, with 10 bases spanning the gap. Looked up from germline, CDR1 is SGHTA and CDR2 is FQGNSA. CDR3 length: 13 amino acids. The CDR3 DNA reads as TGTGCCAGCAGCTTAGCGAGGGTTGAAACCCAGTACTTC. It translates to CASSLARVETQYF.

The CDR3 DNA reads TGCGCCAGCAGCCTACTAGCGGGGGGGCGCCACAATGAGCAGTTCTTC. The encoded protein is CASSLLAGGRHNEQFF. J is TRBJ2-1 and V is TRBV5-1; TRBD2 aligns across 13 bases. V dropped 4 bases and J dropped 5; count of bases not matched to a gene: 6. Germline CDR1 SGHRS, CDR2 YFSETQ. The CDR3 extends over 16 amino acids.

The chain carries TRBV6-2 or TRBV6-3 and TRBJ1-5; a possible D gene is TRBD1 (5 bases). Deletions cut 1 base from V and 7 bases from J, with 23 bases between. Germline CDR1 MNHEY, CDR2 SVGEGT. This CDR3 is built from 18 residues. The CDR3 DNA sequence: TGTGCCAGCAGTTACTTGGAGTGGGGCCGCGCCGCGCCCCAGCCCCAGCATTTT. This gives the protein CASSYLEWGRAAPQPQHF.